This TCR beta chain was captured in a study of T cell repertoires in cytomegalovirus infection. TCRdb fed the reads into MiXCR, producing one record per CDR3 protein. Of around 110,000 distinct CDR3 sequences in the sample, around 10% were seen once. Trimming stripped 10 bases from V and 2 bases from J, with 16 bases between. This CDR3 region has 14 residues. CDR1 and CDR2 (germline): LNHDA, SQIVND (reference sequence). This clonotype was seen a handful of times. Its antigen is still unknown. Material: PBMCs, sequenced either directly or after in vitro stimulation (not recorded which). This chain joins TRBV19 and TRBJ2-3; TRBD2 is a possible D gene (6 bases). This TCR was sampled from a human donor in good health (CMV status not recorded). Some clones in this sample may be carry-over from other donors' samples. In DNA form, the CDR3 reads TGTGCCACCCAACCGGGAGAATACACAGATACGCAGTATTTT. This codes for CATQPGEYTDTQYF.